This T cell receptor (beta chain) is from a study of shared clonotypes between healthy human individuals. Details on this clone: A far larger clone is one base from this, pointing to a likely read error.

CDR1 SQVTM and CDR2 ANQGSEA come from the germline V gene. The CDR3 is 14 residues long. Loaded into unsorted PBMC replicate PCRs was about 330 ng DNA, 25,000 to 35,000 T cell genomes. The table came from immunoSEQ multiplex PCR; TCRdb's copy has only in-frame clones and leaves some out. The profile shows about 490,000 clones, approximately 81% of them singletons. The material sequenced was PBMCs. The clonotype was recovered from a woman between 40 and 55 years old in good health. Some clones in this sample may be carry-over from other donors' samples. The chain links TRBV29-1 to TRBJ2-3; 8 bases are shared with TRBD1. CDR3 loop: CSVDRGLGTGTQYF. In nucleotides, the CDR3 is TGCAGCGTTGACAGGGGGCTCGGCACAGGTACGCAGTATTTT.